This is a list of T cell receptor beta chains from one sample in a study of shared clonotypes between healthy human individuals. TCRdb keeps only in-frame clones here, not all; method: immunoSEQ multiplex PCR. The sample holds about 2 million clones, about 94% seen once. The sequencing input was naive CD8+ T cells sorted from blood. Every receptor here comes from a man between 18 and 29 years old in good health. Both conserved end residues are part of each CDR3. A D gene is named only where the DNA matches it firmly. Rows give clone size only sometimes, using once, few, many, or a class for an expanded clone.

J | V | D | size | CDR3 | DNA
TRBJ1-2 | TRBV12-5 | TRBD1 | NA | CASGLGGQERNYGYTF | TGTGCTAGTGGTTTGGGCGGACAGGAAAGGAACTATGGCTACACCTTC
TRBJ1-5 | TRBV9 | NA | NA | CASSVDQNQPQHF | TGTGCCAGCAGCGTAGACCAGAATCAGCCCCAGCATTTT
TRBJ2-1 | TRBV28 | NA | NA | CASSFAGDYNEQFF | TGTGCCAGCAGTTTCGCAGGGGACTACAATGAGCAGTTCTTC
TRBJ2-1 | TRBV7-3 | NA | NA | CASSLTGQGRNEQFF | TGTGCCAGCAGCTTAACGGGCCAAGGTCGGAATGAGCAGTTCTTC
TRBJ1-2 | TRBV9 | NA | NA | CASSGYNAGDYGYTF | TGTGCCAGCAGCGGGTACAACGCCGGGGACTATGGCTACACCTTC
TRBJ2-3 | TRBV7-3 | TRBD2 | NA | CASSAGTSGEDTQYF | TGTGCCAGCAGCGCCGGGACTAGCGGGGAAGATACGCAGTATTTT
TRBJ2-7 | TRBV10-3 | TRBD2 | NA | CAISDAGGRYEQYF | TGTGCCATCAGTGACGCGGGGGGCCGGTACGAGCAGTACTTC
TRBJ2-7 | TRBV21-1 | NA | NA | CASSKFMGDPSYEQYF | TGTGCCAGCAGCAAATTTATGGGAGACCCCTCCTACGAGCAGTACTTC
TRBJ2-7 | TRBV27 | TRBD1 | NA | CASTLIVGTGSLGEQYF | TGTGCCAGCACCCTAATCGTCGGGACAGGGTCTTTAGGCGAGCAGTACTTC
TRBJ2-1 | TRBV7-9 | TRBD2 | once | CASSSNNAGDPFYNEQFF | TGTGCCAGCAGCTCGAATAACGCGGGGGACCCTTTCTACAATGAGCAGTTCTTC
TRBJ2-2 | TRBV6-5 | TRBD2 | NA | CASSYGASGRTGELFF | TGTGCCAGCAGTTACGGGGCTAGCGGGAGGACCGGGGAGCTGTTTTTT
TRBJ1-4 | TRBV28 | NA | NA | CASSLWGTTTNEKLFF | TGTGCCAGCAGTTTATGGGGGACAACAACTAATGAAAAACTGTTTTTT
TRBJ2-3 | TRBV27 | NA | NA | CASSLYSGTSTDTQYF | TGTGCCAGCAGTTTATACAGCGGTACTAGCACAGATACGCAGTATTTT
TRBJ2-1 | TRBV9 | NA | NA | CASTDSRDEQFF | TGTGCCAGCACCGACTCTAGGGATGAGCAGTTCTTC
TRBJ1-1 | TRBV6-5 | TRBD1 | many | CASSWDSSVLNTEAFF | TGTGCCAGCAGTTGGGACAGCAGCGTCCTGAACACTGAAGCTTTCTTT
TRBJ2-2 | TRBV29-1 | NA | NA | CSVEKENTGELFF | TGCAGCGTTGAAAAGGAGAACACCGGGGAGCTGTTTTTT
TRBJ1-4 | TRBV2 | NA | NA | CASSELLEGKGEKLFF | TGTGCCAGCAGTGAACTTTTAGAGGGGAAGGGGGAAAAACTGTTTTTT
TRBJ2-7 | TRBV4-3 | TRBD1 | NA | CASSQDLTAGGPYEQYF | TGCGCCAGCAGCCAAGATCTTACTGCAGGGGGACCCTACGAGCAGTACTTC
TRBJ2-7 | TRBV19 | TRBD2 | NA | CASSLRGPGTSGLYEQYF | TGTGCCAGTAGTTTACGGGGGCCAGGGACTAGCGGTTTATACGAGCAGTACTTC
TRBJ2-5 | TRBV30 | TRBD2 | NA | CAWSVGLAGAETQYF | TGTGCCTGGAGTGTAGGGTTAGCGGGGGCAGAGACCCAGTACTTC
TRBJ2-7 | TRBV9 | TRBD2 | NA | CASSTGLAETYEQYF | TGTGCCAGCAGCACCGGACTAGCGGAGACGTACGAGCAGTACTTC
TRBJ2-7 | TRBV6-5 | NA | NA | CASTHRDSYEQYF | TGTGCCAGCACGCACAGGGACTCCTACGAGCAGTACTTC
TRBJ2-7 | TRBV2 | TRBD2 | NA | CASSESFGEGLGSYEQYF | TGTGCCAGCAGTGAATCGTTCGGGGAGGGTCTCGGGTCCTACGAGCAGTACTTC
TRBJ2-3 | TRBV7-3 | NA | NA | CASSLTSHPTDTQYF | TGTGCCAGCAGCTTAACGAGTCACCCCACAGATACGCAGTATTTT
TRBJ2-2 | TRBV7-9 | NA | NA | CASSLAGAGTGELFF | TGTGCCAGCAGCTTAGCAGGGGCTGGCACCGGGGAGCTGTTTTTT
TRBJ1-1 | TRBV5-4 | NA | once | CASRFGANTEAFF | TGTGCCAGCAGATTCGGGGCGAACACTGAAGCTTTCTTT
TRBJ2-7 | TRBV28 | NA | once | CASSFEDSSYEQYF | TGTGCCAGCAGTTTTGAGGACAGCTCCTACGAGCAGTACTTC
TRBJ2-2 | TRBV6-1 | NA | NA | CASRVVNPGELFF | TGTGCCAGCAGGGTGGTTAATCCCGGGGAGCTGTTTTTT
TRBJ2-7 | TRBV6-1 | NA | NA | CASSEASDYEQYF | TGTGCCAGCAGTGAAGCTTCAGACTACGAGCAGTACTTC
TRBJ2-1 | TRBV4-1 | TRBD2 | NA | CASSQVAGGYNEQFF | TGCGCCAGCAGCCAAGTAGCGGGAGGGTACAATGAGCAGTTCTTC
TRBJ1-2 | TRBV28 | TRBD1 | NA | CASRYPGQGHGYTF | TGTGCCAGCAGATACCCGGGACAGGGTCATGGCTACACCTTC
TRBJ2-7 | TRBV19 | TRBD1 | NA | CASSEQGLNSYEQYF | TGTGCCAGTAGTGAACAGGGGCTAAACTCCTACGAGCAGTACTTC
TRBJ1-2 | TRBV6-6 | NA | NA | CASSYAGTDGYTF | TGTGCCAGCAGTTACGCAGGGACGGATGGCTACACCTTC
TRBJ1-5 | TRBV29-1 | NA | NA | CSVEVEGLGQPQHF | TGCAGCGTTGAAGTAGAAGGGTTGGGTCAGCCCCAGCATTTT
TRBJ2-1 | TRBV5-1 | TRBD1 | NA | CASSFWTGSNEQFF | TGCGCCAGCAGCTTCTGGACAGGGTCTAATGAGCAGTTCTTC
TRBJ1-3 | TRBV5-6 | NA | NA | CASSLRTPGNTIYF | TGTGCCAGCAGCTTGAGGACACCCGGAAACACCATATATTTT
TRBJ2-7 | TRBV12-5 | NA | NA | CASGDGSREQYF | TGTGCTAGTGGGGACGGATCGAGAGAGCAGTACTTC
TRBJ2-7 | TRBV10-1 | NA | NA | CASSETGEGNEQYF | TGCGCCAGCAGTGAAACCGGAGAAGGAAACGAGCAGTACTTC
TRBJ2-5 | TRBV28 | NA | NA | CASSLSGPEETQYF | TGTGCCAGCAGTTTAAGCGGCCCCGAAGAGACCCAGTACTTC
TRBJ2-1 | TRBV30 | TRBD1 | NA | CAWSGFRTGLRVNEQFF | TGTGCCTGGAGTGGATTTCGGACAGGGCTTCGGGTCAATGAGCAGTTCTTC